This T cell receptor beta chain was documented in a study of T cells in Graves' hyperthyroidism and ophthalmopathy. Findings of the study overall: Most thyroid clonotypes with frequency above 0.001 were detected in blood.

Regions amplified from RNA transcripts were the TCR beta CDR3 regions. The TCR CDR3 first-round RT-PCR relied on the HTBI primer set. TCRdb processed the multiplex PCR reads anew with MiXCR; each CDR3 protein has one entry. The repertoire holds 650,000 to 750,000 distinct CDR3 sequences, with 11% to 15% as singletons. Over 18 months, lack of ophthalmopathy progression marked Graves' hyperthyroidism as stable. The table lists this clonotype with many counts. Its target is unknown. V was clipped by 6 bases and J by 0 bases; unmatched bases: 14. The germline V gene has CDR1 SNHLY and CDR2 FYNNEI. This CDR3 spans 19 amino acids.

The sample was blood. This clonotype was obtained from a woman between 18 and 30 years old with Graves' hyperthyroidism. The chain joins TRBV2 to TRBJ1-4, with 9 bases aligning to TRBD1. The CDR3 here is CASSEDRGLVYTTNEKLFF. Written as DNA, the CDR3 is TGTGCCAGCAGCGAGGACAGGGGACTCGTTTACACAACTAATGAAAAACTGTTTTTT.